This TCR beta chain was obtained from a study of beta chain features in type 1 diabetes. Study-wide background: Cells sorted and examined across all samples totaled 90 million to 120 million. General study findings and limits: Short templates might get an advantage during PCR, and this would be equal in patients and controls. The study found moderately but significantly shorter TCRB CDR3s in all four CD4+ subsets of Type 1 diabetes patients. Within the patient group, naive, central memory and Treg TCRB repertoires appeared more similar to each other than within healthy donors.

Expressed TCRB transcripts were sequenced after all isolated RNA was converted to cDNA. Only in-frame clones appear in the TCRdb table, and some are missing; sequencing was by immunoSEQ multiplex PCR. The sample yields about 160,000 clones, approximately 9.1% seen once. There are a few counts of this clone. What it binds is unknown. CDR3 length: 13 residues. CDR1 and CDR2 (germline): SEHNR, FQNEAQ (reference sequence). Trimming shortened V by 2 bases and J by 2 bases, and 4 bases separated the two germline ends. CD4+ naive, central memory, regulatory and stem cell-like memory subsets were isolated by sorting on CD45RO/CCR7/CD25/CD127/CD95/CD27.

The V gene is TRBV7-9, the J gene TRBJ2-1; D remains unclear. The receptor comes from a woman between 25 and 40 years old with type 1 diabetes. Sequencing used central memory CD4+ T cells from blood. CDR3 nucleotides: TGTGCCAGCAGCTTAACTCCCTACAATGAGCAGTTCTTC. As protein: CASSLTPYNEQFF.